This TCR beta chain was profiled in a study of T cell responses to AZD1222 COVID-19 vaccine (dated by TCRdb to the early 2020s). In the study overall: Because spike-specific TCR depth and breadth did not differ between the two schedules, AZD1222 recipients who got a second dose at roughly 4 weeks were pooled with those who got a second dose at roughly 12 weeks. Trial participants were enrolled by age into subgroups of 18-55, 56-69 and 70-plus years, and approximately 150, 30 and 60 TCR-sequenced participants, respectively, were included in these subgroups. A total of under 250 trial participants underwent TCR sequencing, of whom more than 200 had received two doses of AZD1222 and approximately 25 had received two doses of the MenACWY control vaccine. Here is what the overall study found, with its caveats: Conclusions about previously exposed vaccinees were limited because only six AZD1222 recipients were SARS-CoV-2 seropositive at baseline. Because no samples from the day 14 peak response were available, repertoires could be characterized only after the peak T cell response. A significant rise in spike-specific TCR breadth and depth was observed after two AZD1222 doses relative to day 0 and relative to MenACWY recipients. Vaccine-associated CD4 TCRs spanned the whole spike protein, with dominant responses in regions 160-218 and 743-854. Reportedly, almost half of the unique spike-specific TCRs recognized epitopes lying outside the regions that are mutated in the B.1.351 and B.1.1.7 variants. Most participants were white British and females outnumbered males, and the authors suggested that clonal diversity may have been underestimated. In the small 56-69-year group, the increase in depth fell short of significance, most likely because of low power.

The CDR3 regions of human TCRbeta chains were subjected to immunosequencing. In the original analysis: Repertoire TCRs were matched against a reference library of SARS-CoV-2-specific TCRs generated with the MIRA antigen-specificity platform. Breadth was defined as the fraction of unique TCRs that were SARS-CoV-2-associated, and depth was defined as the fraction of total T cells that were SARS-CoV-2-associated. Using the MIRA data, every spike-specific TCR was mapped to the spike region that the TCR reacted to and assigned to either a CD4 or a CD8 class. Log10-transformed breadth and depth values were compared by one-way ANOVA with Sidak's multiple comparisons tests. What TCRdb holds here is the immuneACCESS table cut down to in-frame rearrangements. Part of the clones is not present; checked against another copy, under half of the missing clones reflect an unresolved V gene, and the others are unexplained. D and trimming were read from the DNA, whereas the V and J calls and clone size are those reported in that table. Counted in this sample were about 150,000 clones; more than 85% of them appeared once. Over 3% of the sample comes from the top ten.

Read against the paper, the sample's time point label means: baseline before first vaccination. Samples from vaccinated people were obtained from the UK trials COV001 and COV002, which included a single-blind randomized controlled phase 2/3 trial of AZD1222 (ChAdOx1 nCoV-19) in healthy adults. For TCRbeta chain sequencing, PBMC samples were collected from trial participants at day 0 and at day 28 after the second dose. Comments on this clone: The specificity of this receptor is unknown. It has no much larger one-base neighbor in the sample; base qualities were not kept.

At the junction V is shortened by 5 bases and J by 7 bases, with 15 bases in between. Counted from cysteine to phenylalanine, this CDR3 has 15 amino acids. Only the CDR3 region is kept as DNA, spanning 45 bases read in frame from base 1. CDR1 and CDR2 are read off the germline V gene (reference sequence) as MNHEY and SMNVEV. The chain was built from TRBV27 and TRBJ1-6, with a tentative D gene TRBD1 over 5 matching bases. Sequenced here: peripheral blood, sampled on day 0 of AZD1222 vaccination. This TCR was recovered from an adult in good health. The CDR3 protein is CASSARRGGNSPLHF. The bases read TGTGCCAGCAGTGCCCGAAGGGGTGGAAATTCACCCCTCCACTTT.